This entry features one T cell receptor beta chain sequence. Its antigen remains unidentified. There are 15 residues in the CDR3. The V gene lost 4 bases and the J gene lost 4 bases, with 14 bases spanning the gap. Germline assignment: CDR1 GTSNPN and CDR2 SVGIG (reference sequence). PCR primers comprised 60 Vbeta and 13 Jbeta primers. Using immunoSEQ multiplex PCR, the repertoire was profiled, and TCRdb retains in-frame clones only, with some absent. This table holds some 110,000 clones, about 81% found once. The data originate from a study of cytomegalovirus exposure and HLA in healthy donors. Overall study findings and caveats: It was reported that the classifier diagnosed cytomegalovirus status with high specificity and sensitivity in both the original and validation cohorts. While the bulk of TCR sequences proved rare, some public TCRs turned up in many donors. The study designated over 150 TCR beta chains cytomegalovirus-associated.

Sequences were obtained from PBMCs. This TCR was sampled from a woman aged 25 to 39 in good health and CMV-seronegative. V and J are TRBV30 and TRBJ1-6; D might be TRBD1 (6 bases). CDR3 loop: CAWTSGRGYNSPLHF. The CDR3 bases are TGTGCCTGGACTTCGGGGAGGGGGTATAATTCACCCCTCCACTTT. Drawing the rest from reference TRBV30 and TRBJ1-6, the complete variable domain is SQTIHQWPATLVQPVGSPLSLECTVEGTSNPNLYWYRQAAGRGLQLLFYSVGIGQISSEVPQNLSASRPQDRQFILSSKKLLLSDSGFYLCAWTSGRGYNSPLHFGNGTRLTVT.